Below, 31 T cell receptor beta chains from the same sample are listed, as sequenced in a study of post-analysis software for immune sequencing data. Whole-study findings and limits: Comparison of patients with controls showed roughly five TRBV segments more frequent in patients, TRBV5-6, TRBV5-1 and TRBV20-1 among them.

cDNA libraries of TCR beta carried unique molecular identifiers. Each CDR3 protein is one row after TCRdb ran MiXCR on the PCR reads. Of about 540,000 distinct CDR3 sequences listed, about a third are singletons. The antigens of these receptors remain unknown. Sample: blood. These receptors came from a girl aged 2-17 years with multiple sclerosis.

The V call is TRBV4-2, the J call TRBJ2-5; 16 bases fit TRBD2. Germline CDR1 reads LGHNA; CDR2 reads YNFKEQ. The V segment lost 4 bases and the J segment 1 base; nucleotides outside the gene matches: 9. The length of the CDR3 is 19 residues. CDR3 protein: CASSRRAGLAGGIQETQYF. Written as DNA, the CDR3 is TGTGCCAGCAGCCGACGGGCGGGACTAGCGGGGGGGATCCAAGAGACCCAGTACTTC.

This clonotype was observed a handful of times. The chain uses TRBV11-2 and TRBJ2-3; 11 positions agree with TRBD2. Unmatched junction bases numbered 8, after V lost 4 bases and J lost 2 bases. Germline V lookup: CDR1 SGHAT, CDR2 FQNNGV. The CDR3 consists of 17 residues. CDR3 protein: CASSSRRSGGATDTQYF. The CDR3 DNA reads TGTGCCAGCAGCTCCAGACGTAGCGGGGGGGCCACAGATACGCAGTATTTT.

Only a few counts were recorded for this clonotype. The chain has TRBV7-9 and TRBJ2-3; TRBD1 is a possible D gene (6 bases). Trimming cost V 4 bases and J 2 bases, with 16 bases left between them. Germline values: CDR1 SEHNR, CDR2 FQNEAQ (reference sequence). The CDR3 sequence is 16 residues long. CDR3 sequence (DNA): TGTGCCAGCAGCTCTGCCTCACAGGGACCCACAGATACGCAGTATTTT. Protein product: CASSSASQGPTDTQYF.

This rearrangement joins TRBV29-1 to TRBJ2-1, with 9 positions matching TRBD2. Unmatched junction bases numbered 14, after V lost 8 bases and J lost 0 bases. Germline CDR1 and CDR2: SQVTM and ANQGSEA. This CDR3 spans 17 amino acids. The CDR3 here is CSFGPASRGGSYNEQFF. CDR3 coding DNA: TGCAGCTTCGGGCCCGCGTCGCGGGGGGGCTCCTACAATGAGCAGTTCTTC.

Written as DNA, the CDR3 is TGCAGCGTTGTATCGGGGGTGGATGAAAAACTGTTTTTT. Translating it yields CSVVSGVDEKLFF. V usage is TRBV29-1 and J usage is TRBJ1-4; TRBD1 is a possible D gene (5 bases). CDR1 is SQVTM and CDR2 is ANQGSEA in the germline V gene. The length of the CDR3 is 13 residues. V lost 4 bases to trimming and J lost 6 bases, with 12 bases between them.

The chain carries TRBV11-2 and TRBJ2-3; D might be TRBD2 (6 bases). The CDR3 is made up of 15 amino acids. The V gene's germline CDR1 is SGHAT and CDR2 FQNNGV. With 5 bases removed from V and 5 bases from J, the gap between germline ends came to 17 bases. CDR3 DNA: TGTGCCAGCAGCATATTAGCGGCGGCTGGAGATACGCAGTATTTT. Translating gives CASSILAAAGDTQYF.

The V and J genes are TRBV2 and TRBJ2-1, with 8 nucleotides matching TRBD1. Germline V gene lookup returns CDR1 SNHLY and CDR2 FYNNEI. This CDR3 is built from 12 residues. The V gene end was trimmed by 5 bases and the J gene end by 10 bases; junction bases not matched to a gene: 4. CDR3 amino acids: CASSRQGLEQFF. The DNA for the CDR3 is TGTGCCAGCAGTCGACAGGGGCTAGAGCAGTTCTTC.

The CDR3 DNA sequence: TGCAGTGCTAGAGACGACAGGGGGTCGGGTGAGCAGTACTTC. Translation: CSARDDRGSGEQYF. The rearrangement links TRBV20-1 to TRBJ2-7; 9 bases match TRBD1. V trimming: 0 bases; J trimming: 7 bases; junction bases outside the gene matches: 7. This CDR3 spans 14 amino acids. The germline V gene has CDR1 DFQATT and CDR2 SNEGSKA (reference sequence).

The chain joins TRBV7-8 to TRBJ2-4; D is unclear. The J call may be faulty, since TRBJ2-7 better matches the DNA end. The V gene's germline CDR1 is SGHVS and CDR2 FQNEAQ. This CDR3 contains 12 residues. CDR3 loop: CASSLSFDEQYF. For the CDR3, the DNA is TGTGCCAGCAGCTTATCGTTCGACGAGCAGTACTTC.

There are a few counts of this clonotype. The chain combines TRBV6-6 with TRBJ2-1; TRBD2 matches 13 bases. Germline trimming cut 10 bases from V and 7 bases from J; bases unmatched to any gene: 10. The CDR3 runs 15 residues. Germline values: CDR1 MNHNY, CDR2 SVGAGI (reference sequence). CDR3 sequence: CATRVTSGGSNEQFF. In DNA form, the CDR3 reads TGTGCCACCAGGGTGACTAGCGGGGGGTCTAATGAGCAGTTCTTC.

The chain joins TRBV6-5 to TRBJ1-1; tentatively, D is TRBD1 (6 bases). Germline V gene data show CDR1 as MNHEY and CDR2 as SVGAGI. The CDR3 is 15 amino acids. Trimming took 4 bases from V and 2 from J, leaving 14 bases between them. In DNA, the CDR3 is TGTGCCAGCAGTTCAATAGGGGGAATTAACACTGAAGCTTTCTTT. This gives the protein CASSSIGGINTEAFF.

This chain uses TRBV12-3 or TRBV12-4 with TRBJ2-2; D unresolved. This CDR3 contains 14 residues. V shed 6 bases and J shed 0 bases, with 8 bases lying between them. The CDR3 reads CASSRLPNTGELFF. For the CDR3, the DNA is TGTGCCAGCAGCCGTCTTCCGAACACCGGGGAGCTGTTTTTT.

This chain joins TRBV4-2 and TRBJ2-3; D ambiguous. The germline V gene has CDR1 LGHNA and CDR2 YNFKEQ. This CDR3 has 14 residues. Trimming left V 0 bases short and J 2 bases short, with 6 bases between. CDR3 loop: CASSQDKSTDTQYF. In nucleotides, the CDR3 is TGTGCCAGCAGCCAAGACAAATCCACAGATACGCAGTATTTT.

This rearrangement joins TRBV7-9 to TRBJ2-3, with 9 bases matching TRBD2. This CDR3 is built from 17 residues. V gave up 4 bases and J gave up 2 bases; unmatched junction bases: 10. Germline V gene data show CDR1 as SEHNR and CDR2 as FQNEAQ (reference sequence). CDR3 nucleotide sequence: TGTGCCAGCAGCTCCCCTGAGCGGGGGGCCATCACAGATACGCAGTATTTT. Its translation: CASSSPERGAITDTQYF.

A note on this clonotype: At one end the junction does not follow the germline gene, possibly because of a read error. This chain uses TRBV2 with TRBJ2-3; TRBD1 agrees at 11 bases. CDR1 and CDR2 from the germline V gene are SNHLY and FYNNEI. This CDR3 comprises 15 residues. CDR3 amino acids: CAGSRPGQGADTQYF. In nucleotides, the CDR3 is TGTGCCGGCAGCCGACCGGGACAGGGGGCAGATACGCAGTATTTT.

This clonotype was counted a few times. The chain joins TRBV29-1 to TRBJ1-6, with D possibly matching TRBD1 (6 bases). The CDR3 contains 14 residues. V dropped 6 bases and J dropped 7 bases, with 16 bases sitting between them. Germline CDR1 SQVTM, CDR2 ANQGSEA. The CDR3 nucleotides read TGCAGCGTATTGCAGGACAGCCCAAATTCACCCCTCCACTTT. It specifies CSVLQDSPNSPLHF.

The chain carries TRBV20-1 and TRBJ1-6; 8 nucleotides match TRBD1. The CDR3 length is 15 residues. The trim removed 1 base at V and 8 bases at J, leaving 7 bases unmatched. Per germline, CDR1 DFQATT and CDR2 SNEGSKA (reference sequence). CDR3 residues: CSARGADREDSPLHF. The CDR3, as DNA: TGCAGTGCTAGAGGAGCGGACAGGGAGGATTCACCCCTCCACTTT.

The sample holds many counts of this clonotype. The chain has TRBV6-5 and TRBJ2-7; 12 bases line up with TRBD1. CDR3 size: 14 residues. CDR1 and CDR2 (germline): MNHEY, SVGAGI. J was trimmed by 5 bases and V by 6 bases; bases with no gene match: 5. Written as DNA, the CDR3 is TGTGCCAGCAGATCGGGACAGGGGGCGAACGAGCAGTACTTC. This encodes CASRSGQGANEQYF.

This rearrangement joins TRBV20-1 to TRBJ1-5; D perhaps matches TRBD1 (6 bases). Looked up from germline, CDR1 is DFQATT and CDR2 is SNEGSKA (reference sequence). Between the trimmed V and J ends, which lost 2 bases and 3 bases, there was a span of 20 bases. The CDR3 loop spans 17 amino acids. This CDR3 reads CSARSGTGHYYNQPQHF. CDR3 nucleotides: TGCAGTGCTAGATCGGGAACAGGGCATTATTACAATCAGCCCCAGCATTTT.

The chain uses TRBV20-1 and TRBJ2-3; D is perhaps TRBD2 (5 bases). Trimming stripped 6 bases from V and 5 bases from J, with 15 bases between. This CDR3 comprises 13 residues. The germline gives CDR1 DFQATT, CDR2 SNEGSKA (reference sequence). This CDR3 is CSARLGRGDTQYF. For the CDR3, the DNA is TGCAGTGCGCGGTTGGGCCGGGGAGATACGCAGTATTTT.

The chain uses TRBV4-1 and TRBJ2-3; 7 bases align to TRBD1. The CDR3 sequence is 16 residues long. V lost 1 base to trimming and J lost 0 bases; unmatched junction nucleotides: 4. CDR1 is MGHRA, CDR2 YSYEKL, per germline. CDR3 in DNA: TGCGCCAGCAGCCAAGGAGGCAGGGGGAGCACAGATACGCAGTATTTT. Translating gives CASSQGGRGSTDTQYF.

The chain combines TRBV5-1 with TRBJ2-3; TRBD2 matches at 10 bases. J was trimmed by 3 bases and V by 4 bases; bases with no gene match: 5. CDR1 is SGHRS, CDR2 YFSETQ, per germline. CDR3 length: 15 residues. This chain's CDR3 is CASSTGLAMTDTQYF. CDR3 DNA sequence: TGCGCCAGCAGCACGGGACTAGCGATGACAGATACGCAGTATTTT.

This clonotype was detected many times. The V gene is TRBV6-4, the J gene TRBJ2-3; D is unclear. The V and J ends lost 2 bases and 3 bases respectively, with 6 bases between them. The CDR3 consists of 13 residues. The germline CDR1 and CDR2 sequences are MRHNA and SNTAGT. The CDR3 DNA is TGTGCCAGCAGTGACACTTATACAGATACGCAGTATTTT. Protein sequence: CASSDTYTDTQYF.

The chain is built from TRBV3-1 and TRBJ1-1; D is unclear. The CDR3 runs 13 residues. Per germline, CDR1 LGHDT and CDR2 YNNKEL (reference sequence). With 6 bases removed from V and 2 bases from J, the gap between germline ends came to 10 bases. The CDR3 nucleotides are TGTGCCAGCAGTCCCACCTTAAACACTGAAGCTTTCTTT. Protein: CASSPTLNTEAFF.

V gene TRBV20-1 combines with J gene TRBJ2-1; D tentatively reads TRBD1 or TRBD2 (6 bases each). The DNA end lines up better with TRBJ2-7; the J call may be wrong. Per germline, CDR1 DFQATT and CDR2 SNEGSKA (reference sequence). The CDR3 consists of 16 residues. CDR3 residues: CSARDARGVVFNEQYF. DNA of the CDR3: TGCAGTGCTAGAGATGCGAGGGGGGTGGTGTTCAATGAGCAGTACTTC.

The V and J genes are TRBV14 and TRBJ2-6, with no clear D. The CDR3 totals 16 residues. With 5 bases removed from V and 0 bases from J, the gap between germline ends came to 11 bases. CDR1 is SGHDN, CDR2 FVKESK, per germline. Here the CDR3 reads CASSRAWGSGANVLTF. CDR3 nucleotide sequence: TGTGCCAGCAGCAGGGCCTGGGGCTCTGGGGCCAACGTCCTGACTTTC.

Only a few counts were recorded for this clonotype. The CDR3 sequence: CASSLPEPQETQYF. As DNA, the CDR3 is TGTGCCAGCAGCCTTCCGGAACCACAAGAGACCCAGTACTTC. The chain recombines TRBV14 with TRBJ2-5, with D uncertain. Germline V gene sequence: CDR1 SGHDN, CDR2 FVKESK. The CDR3 runs 14 residues. V dropped 4 bases and J dropped 2 bases, with 11 bases sitting between them.

V and J are TRBV6-2 or TRBV6-3 and TRBJ2-2; D is perhaps TRBD1 (5 bases). The CDR3 has 16 amino acids. Trimming removed 5 bases from V and 4 bases from J, with 17 bases in between. Germline lookup yields CDR1 MNHEY and CDR2 SVGEGT. CDR3 nucleotide sequence: TGTGCCAGCAGTACCCAGACAGCCGCCGGCACCGGGGAGCTGTTTTTT. Amino acids: CASSTQTAAGTGELFF.

The chain joins TRBV2 to TRBJ2-7; 9 nucleotides align to TRBD2. The DNA end lines up better with TRBJ2-5; the J call may be wrong. The CDR3 sequence is 15 residues long. The germline gives CDR1 SNHLY, CDR2 FYNNEI. CDR3 protein: CASSEEASGAKTQYF. The CDR3 DNA follows: TGTGCCAGCAGTGAAGAGGCTAGCGGGGCAAAGACCCAGTACTTC.

This clonotype was observed a few times. This sequence joins TRBV15 and TRBJ2-6; no definite D call. The CDR3 runs 15 residues. Trimming cost V 1 base and J 2 bases, with 6 bases left between them. In germline, CDR1 is LNHNV, CDR2 YYDKDF (reference sequence). The CDR3 loop is CATSRGGAGANVLTF. CDR3 bases: TGTGCCACCAGCAGAGGTGGAGCTGGGGCCAACGTCCTGACTTTC.

The rearrangement links TRBV3-1 to TRBJ2-7; possibly TRBD1 for D (6 bases). This CDR3 is built from 13 residues. Germline lookup yields CDR1 LGHDT and CDR2 YNNKEL (reference sequence). Trimming cost V 2 bases and J 2 bases, with 7 bases left between them. CDR3 region: CASSQHRAYEQYF. The CDR3 DNA reads as TGTGCCAGCAGCCAACACAGGGCCTACGAGCAGTACTTC.